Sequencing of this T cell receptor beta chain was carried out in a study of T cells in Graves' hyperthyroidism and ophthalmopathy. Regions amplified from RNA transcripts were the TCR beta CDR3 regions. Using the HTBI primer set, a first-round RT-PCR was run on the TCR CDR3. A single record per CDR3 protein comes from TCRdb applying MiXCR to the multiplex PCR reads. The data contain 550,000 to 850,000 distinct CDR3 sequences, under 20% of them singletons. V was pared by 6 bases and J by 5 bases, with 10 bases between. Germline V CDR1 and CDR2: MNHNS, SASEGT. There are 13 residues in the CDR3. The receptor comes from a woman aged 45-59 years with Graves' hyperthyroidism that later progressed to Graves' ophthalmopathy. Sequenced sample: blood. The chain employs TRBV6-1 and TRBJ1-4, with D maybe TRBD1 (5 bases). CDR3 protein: CASRRGGNEKLFF. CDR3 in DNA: TGTGCCAGCAGAAGGGGTGGGAATGAAAAACTGTTTTTT.